Here is one T cell receptor beta chain with its context. These data originate in a study of blood T cell repertoires in COVID-19. About the research overall: The origin of the acute and convalescent COVID-19 samples was the United States, Italy and Spain.

Methods used by the authors: Amplification from reference gene primers served as the basis for estimated nucleated cell counts. Measured with immunoSEQ multiplex PCR; TCRdb has only the in-frame clones, and not every one. V and J calls and clone size are given by that table; D and trimming were obtained from the DNA. This sample has 260,000 or so clones, with just over 85% found just once. V was clipped by 4 bases and J by 1 base, with 13 bases between them. CDR3 length: 15 amino acids. Germline-derived CDR1 and CDR2 are KGHSH and LQKENI. In assigning cohorts, the study relied on participant-reported clinical history. Symptom resolution, clearance, or two negative PCRs marked donors in Cohort 3 as recovered.

This clonotype originated in a young man who had recovered from COVID-19. The genes are TRBV18 and TRBJ1-1; D possibly corresponds to TRBD1 (5 bases). The sequencing sample was made of PBMCs or T cells enriched from blood (not recorded which). CDR3 amino acids: CASSLQGYGNTEAFF. DNA for the CDR3: TGTGCCAGCTCACTGCAGGGTTACGGGAACACTGAAGCTTTCTTT.